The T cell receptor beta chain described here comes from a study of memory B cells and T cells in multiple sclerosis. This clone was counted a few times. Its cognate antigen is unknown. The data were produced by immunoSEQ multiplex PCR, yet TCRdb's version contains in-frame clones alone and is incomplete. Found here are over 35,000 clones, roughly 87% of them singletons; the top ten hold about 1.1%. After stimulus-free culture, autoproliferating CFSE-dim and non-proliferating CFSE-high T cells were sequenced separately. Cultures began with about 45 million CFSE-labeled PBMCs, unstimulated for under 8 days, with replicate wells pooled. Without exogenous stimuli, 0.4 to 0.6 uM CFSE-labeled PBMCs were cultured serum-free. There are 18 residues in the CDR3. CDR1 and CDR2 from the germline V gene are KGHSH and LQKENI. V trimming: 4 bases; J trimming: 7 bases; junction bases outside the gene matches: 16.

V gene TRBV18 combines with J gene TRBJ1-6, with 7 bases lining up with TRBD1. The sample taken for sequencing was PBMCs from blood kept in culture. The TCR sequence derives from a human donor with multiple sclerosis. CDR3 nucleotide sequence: TGTGCCAGCTCACGCCGAACATCAGACAGGGCGAAAAATTCACCCCTCCACTTT. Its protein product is CASSRRTSDRAKNSPLHF. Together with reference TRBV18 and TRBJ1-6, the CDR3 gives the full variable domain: NAGVMQNPRHLVRRRGQEARLRCSPMKGHSHVYWYRQLPEEGLKFMVYLQKENIIDESGMPKERFSAEFPKEGPSILRIQQVVRGDSAAYFCASSRRTSDRAKNSPLHFGNGTRLTVT.